A single TCR beta chain is shown here with its context. Its specificity is unknown. Assay used: immunoSEQ multiplex PCR; TCRdb lists only in-frame clones, some missing. The table shows 50,000 to 60,000 clones, with 80% occurring only once. This sample is drawn from a study of a mutant IDH1 vaccine in newly diagnosed glioma. Overall study context: In weeks 1, 3, 5, 7, 11, 15, 19 and 23, patients were vaccinated. Regarding the study as a whole: Patients mounted vaccine-induced immune responses in 93.3% of cases.

The CDR3 has 16 residues. V was trimmed by 4 bases and J by 5 bases, leaving 21 bases between them. The germline gives CDR1 SGHRS, CDR2 YFSETQ. Described time point: week 23, last vaccination. All doses held 300 ug of mutant IDH1 20-mer peptide, with topical imiquimod. There were new WHO grade 3 or 4 astrocytomas in the donors, and these were IDH1-mutant and ATRX-lost. This TCR derives from a man between 35 and 55 years old with glioma. The sequencing here drew on PBMCs, taken from a glioma patient whose treatment included an IDH1 peptide vaccine. This sequence joins TRBV5-1 and TRBJ2-5; D is unclear. CDR3 sequence (DNA): TGCGCCAGCAGCCTGAACCCGGTCTGGGTGACGGAGACCCAGTACTTC. Residues: CASSLNPVWVTETQYF. The variable domain in full, completed from reference TRBV5-1 and TRBJ2-5, reads KAGVTQTPRYLIKTRGQQVTLSCSPISGHRSVSWYQQTPGQGLQFLFEYFSETQRNKGNFPGRFSGRQFSNSRSEMNVSTLELGDSALYLCASSLNPVWVTETQYFGPGTRLLVL.